This TCR beta chain was sequenced in a study of T-cell memory formation after mild COVID-19. Study-wide results and caveats: Day 37-peaking second-wave clones had unconfirmed SARS-CoV-2 specificity. The study found balanced CD4/CD8 in clones contracting day 15 to 85 and a CD4+ lean in later expanders. Researchers found some responding clones in pre-infection memory, a sign that cross-reactive memory joined.

The V and J ends lost 5 bases and 8 bases, in that order; junction bases with no gene match: 7. This CDR3 is built from 14 residues. CDR1 is KGHDR, CDR2 SFDVKD, per germline. Constant-segment primers served in 5'RACE that generated TCR alpha and TCR beta cDNA libraries bearing sample barcodes and UMIs. TCRdb reprocessed the 5' RACE reads with MiXCR, giving one entry per CDR3 protein. The sample lists 150,000 to 200,000 distinct CDR3 sequences, roughly 28% occurring once. This clonotype was seen once. The antigen is undetermined. Material for sequencing was PBMCs or a T cell subset sorted from them (not recorded which). The V call is TRBV24-1, the J call TRBJ2-1; 8 bases match TRBD2. This receptor was taken from an adult woman who had mild COVID-19 (a few samples of this study predate the infection). Cell type and time point are not known. This chain's CDR3 is CATSVPGGDYEQFF. CDR3 in DNA: TGTGCCACCAGTGTGCCGGGAGGGGACTATGAGCAGTTCTTC.